This TCR beta chain was identified in a study of T cells in Graves' hyperthyroidism and ophthalmopathy. Whole-study findings and limits: Ophthalmopathy cases were set apart from stable hyperthyroidism by a 13 V-J model. Most clonotypes expanded in thyroid above 0.001 were likewise present in blood. With a median lead of roughly 6.8 months before onset, the model predicted ophthalmopathy.

With respect to this clonotype: The antigen is not known.

Lactation, pregnancy, other autoimmune disease or uncontrolled infection excluded patients. Authors of the study amplified TCR beta CDR3 regions from RNA transcripts. Using the HTBI primer set, a first-round RT-PCR was run on the TCR CDR3. TCRdb reprocessed the multiplex PCR reads with MiXCR, giving one entry per CDR3 protein. The sample yields 650,000 to 800,000 distinct CDR3 sequences, roughly 45% seen once. With 1 base removed from V and 4 bases from J, the gap between germline ends came to 11 bases. CDR1 DFQATT and CDR2 SNEGSKA come from the germline V gene (reference sequence). The CDR3 is 14 residues long.

The specimen was peripheral blood or thyroid tissue (not recorded which). The chain links TRBV20-1 to TRBJ1-5; D remains ambiguous. The sequence was obtained from an adult man with Graves' disease, either hyperthyroidism or ophthalmopathy (not recorded which). The CDR3 DNA reads TGCAGTGCTAGAGGCAGGCCCCCTAATCAGCCCCAGCATTTT. Translation gives CSARGRPPNQPQHF.